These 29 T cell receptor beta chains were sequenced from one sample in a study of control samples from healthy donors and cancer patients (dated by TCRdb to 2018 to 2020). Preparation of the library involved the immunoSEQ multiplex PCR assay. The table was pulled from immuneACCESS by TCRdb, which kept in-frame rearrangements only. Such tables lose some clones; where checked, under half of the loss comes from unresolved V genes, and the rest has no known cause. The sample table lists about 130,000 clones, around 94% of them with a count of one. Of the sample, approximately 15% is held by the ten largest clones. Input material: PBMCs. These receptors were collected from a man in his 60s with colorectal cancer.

The CDR3: CASSYSEGQGDYEQYF. CDR3 DNA: TGTGCCAGCAGTTACTCGGAGGGACAGGGAGACTACGAGCAGTACTTC. This sequence joins TRBV6-2 or TRBV6-3 and TRBJ2-5; 9 nucleotides agree with TRBD1. The J call may be wrong; the DNA end is better matched by TRBJ2-7. CDR3 length: 16 residues. Germline CDR1 and CDR2: MNHEY and SVGEGT.

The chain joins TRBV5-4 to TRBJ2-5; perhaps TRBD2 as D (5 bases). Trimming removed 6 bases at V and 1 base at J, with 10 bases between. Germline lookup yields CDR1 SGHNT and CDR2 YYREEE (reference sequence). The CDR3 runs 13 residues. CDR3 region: CASNIEGQETQYF. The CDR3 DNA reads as TGTGCCAGCAATATAGAGGGCCAAGAGACCCAGTACTTC.

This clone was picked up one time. CDR3 residues: CASSKVIQGKNTEAFF. Here the CDR3 DNA reads TGTGCCAGCAGCAAAGTTATCCAGGGGAAGAACACTGAAGCTTTCTTT. The rearrangement joins TRBV21-1 to TRBJ1-1; whether TRBD1, the table's D call, matches the DNA was not checked. TRBV21-1 is a recognized pseudogene. The CDR3 has 16 amino acids.

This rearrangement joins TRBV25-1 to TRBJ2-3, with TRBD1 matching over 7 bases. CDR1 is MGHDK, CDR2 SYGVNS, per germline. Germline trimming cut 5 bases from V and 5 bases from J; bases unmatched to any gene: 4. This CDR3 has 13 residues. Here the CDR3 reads CASSPGGRDTQYF. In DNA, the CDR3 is TGTGCCAGCAGTCCAGGGGGTAGAGATACGCAGTATTTT.

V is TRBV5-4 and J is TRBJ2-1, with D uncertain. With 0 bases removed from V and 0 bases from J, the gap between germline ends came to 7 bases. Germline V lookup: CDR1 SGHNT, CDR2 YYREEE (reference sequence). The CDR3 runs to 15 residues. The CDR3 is CASSLDLSSYNEQFF. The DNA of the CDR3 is TGTGCCAGCAGCTTGGATTTAAGCTCCTACAATGAGCAGTTCTTC.

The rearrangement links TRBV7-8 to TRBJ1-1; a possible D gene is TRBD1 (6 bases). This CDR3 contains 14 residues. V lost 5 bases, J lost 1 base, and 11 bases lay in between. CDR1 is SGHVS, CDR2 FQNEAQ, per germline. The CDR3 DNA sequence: TGTGCCAGCAGCACCAGGACAGCGAACACTGAAGCTTTCTTT. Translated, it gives CASSTRTANTEAFF. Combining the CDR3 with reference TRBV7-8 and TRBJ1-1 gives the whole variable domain GAGVSQSPRYKVAKRGQDVALRCDPISGHVSLFWYQQALGQGPEFLTYFQNEAQLDKSGLPSDRFFAERPEGSVSTLKIQRTQQEDSAVYLCASSTRTANTEAFFGQGTRLTVV.

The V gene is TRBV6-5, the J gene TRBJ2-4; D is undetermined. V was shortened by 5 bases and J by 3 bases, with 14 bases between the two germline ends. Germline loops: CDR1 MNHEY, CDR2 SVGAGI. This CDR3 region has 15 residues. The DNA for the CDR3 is TGTGCCAGCAGTCCCCGGGCCCCCCTCAAAAACATTCAGTACTTC. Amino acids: CASSPRAPLKNIQYF.

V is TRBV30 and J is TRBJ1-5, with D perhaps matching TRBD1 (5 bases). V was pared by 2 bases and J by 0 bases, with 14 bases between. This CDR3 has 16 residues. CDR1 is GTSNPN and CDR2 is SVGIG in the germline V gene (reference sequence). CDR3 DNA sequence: TGTGCCTGGAGTCTCGGGGGGGATTATAGCAATCAGCCCCAGCATTTT. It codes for CAWSLGGDYSNQPQHF.

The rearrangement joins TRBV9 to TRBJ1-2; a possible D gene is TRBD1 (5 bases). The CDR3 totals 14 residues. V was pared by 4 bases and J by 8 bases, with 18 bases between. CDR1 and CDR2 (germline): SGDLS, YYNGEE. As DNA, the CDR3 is TGTGCCAGCAGCCCGGGGGACCCGCAGGGCGGCTACACCTTC. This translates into CASSPGDPQGGYTF.

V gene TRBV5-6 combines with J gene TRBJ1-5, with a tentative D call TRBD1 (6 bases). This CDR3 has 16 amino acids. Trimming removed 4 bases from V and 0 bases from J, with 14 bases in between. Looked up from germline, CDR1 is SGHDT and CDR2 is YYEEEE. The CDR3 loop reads CASSPGGGFSNQPQHF. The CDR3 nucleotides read TGTGCCAGCAGCCCCGGAGGGGGGTTTAGCAATCAGCCCCAGCATTTT.

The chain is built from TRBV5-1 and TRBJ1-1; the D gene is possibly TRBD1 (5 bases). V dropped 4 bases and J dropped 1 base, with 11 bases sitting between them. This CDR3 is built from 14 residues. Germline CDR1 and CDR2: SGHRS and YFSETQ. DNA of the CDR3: TGCGCCAGCAGCCAAGGGGCGGGGAACACTGAAGCTTTCTTT. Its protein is CASSQGAGNTEAFF.

The CDR3 region is CASSGQGAHYGYTF. The CDR3 DNA is TGTGCCAGTAGCGGACAGGGGGCCCACTATGGCTACACCTTC. The chain employs TRBV19 and TRBJ1-2; 11 bases are a match to TRBD1. The junction had 3 bases not matched to a gene; V was cut back by 6 bases and J by 3 bases. Germline V lookup: CDR1 LNHDA, CDR2 SQIVND (reference sequence). The CDR3 loop spans 14 amino acids.

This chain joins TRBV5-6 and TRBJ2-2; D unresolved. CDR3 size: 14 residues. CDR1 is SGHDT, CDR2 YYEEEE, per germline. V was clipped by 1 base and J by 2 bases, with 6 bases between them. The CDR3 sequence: CASSLPRNTGELFF. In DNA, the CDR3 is TGTGCCAGCAGCTTGCCTAGAAACACCGGGGAGCTGTTTTTT.

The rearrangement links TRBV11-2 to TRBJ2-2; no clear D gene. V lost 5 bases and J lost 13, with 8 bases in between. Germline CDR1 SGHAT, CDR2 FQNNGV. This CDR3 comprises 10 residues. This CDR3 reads CASSGMRLFF. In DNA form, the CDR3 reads TGTGCCAGCAGCGGAATGAGGCTGTTTTTT.

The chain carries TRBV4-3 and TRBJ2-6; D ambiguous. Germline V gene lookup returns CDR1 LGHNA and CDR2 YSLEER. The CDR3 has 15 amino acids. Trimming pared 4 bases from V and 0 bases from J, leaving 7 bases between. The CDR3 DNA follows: TGCGCCAGCAGCCCCAAAGACTCTGGGGCCAACGTCCTGACTTTC. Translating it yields CASSPKDSGANVLTF.

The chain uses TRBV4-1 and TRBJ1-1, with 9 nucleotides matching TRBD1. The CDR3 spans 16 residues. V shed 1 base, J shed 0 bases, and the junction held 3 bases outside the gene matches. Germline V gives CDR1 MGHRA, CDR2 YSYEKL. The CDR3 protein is CASSQARTGVNTEAFF. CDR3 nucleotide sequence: TGCGCCAGCAGCCAAGCCCGGACAGGGGTGAACACTGAAGCTTTCTTT.

The CDR3 sequence: CASSLGLNTGELFF. CDR3 DNA sequence: TGCGCCAGCAGCCTAGGATTGAACACCGGGGAGCTGTTTTTT. V usage is TRBV4-1 and J usage is TRBJ2-2; D unclear. The germline V gene has CDR1 MGHRA and CDR2 YSYEKL. CDR3 length: 14 residues. With 4 bases removed from V and 1 base from J, the gap between germline ends came to 7 bases.

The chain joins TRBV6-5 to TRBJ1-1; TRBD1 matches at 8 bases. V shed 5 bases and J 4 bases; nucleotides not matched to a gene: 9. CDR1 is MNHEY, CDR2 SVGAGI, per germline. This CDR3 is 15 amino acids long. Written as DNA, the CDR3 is TGTGCCAGCAGTCCGTCACAGGGGGAGTCCACTGAAGCTTTCTTT. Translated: CASSPSQGESTEAFF.

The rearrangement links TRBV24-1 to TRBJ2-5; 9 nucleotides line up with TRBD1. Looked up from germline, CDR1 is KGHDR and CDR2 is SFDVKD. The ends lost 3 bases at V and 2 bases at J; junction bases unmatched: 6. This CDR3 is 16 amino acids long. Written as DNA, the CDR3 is TGTGCCACCAGTGATATCTCGACAGGGGGGCAAGAGACCCAGTACTTC. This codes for CATSDISTGGQETQYF.

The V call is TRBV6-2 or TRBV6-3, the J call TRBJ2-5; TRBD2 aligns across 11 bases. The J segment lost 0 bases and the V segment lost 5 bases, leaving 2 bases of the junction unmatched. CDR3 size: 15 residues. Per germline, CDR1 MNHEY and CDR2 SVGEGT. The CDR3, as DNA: TGTGCCAGCAGTCTAGCGGGGGGCCACCAAGAGACCCAGTACTTC. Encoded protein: CASSLAGGHQETQYF.

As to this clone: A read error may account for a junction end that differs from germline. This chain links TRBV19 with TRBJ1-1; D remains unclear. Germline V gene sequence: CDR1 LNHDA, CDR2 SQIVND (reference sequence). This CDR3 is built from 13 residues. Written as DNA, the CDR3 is TGTGCCAGTAGTATTAGGGTTAACAATGAAGCTTTCTTT. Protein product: CASSIRVNNEAFF.

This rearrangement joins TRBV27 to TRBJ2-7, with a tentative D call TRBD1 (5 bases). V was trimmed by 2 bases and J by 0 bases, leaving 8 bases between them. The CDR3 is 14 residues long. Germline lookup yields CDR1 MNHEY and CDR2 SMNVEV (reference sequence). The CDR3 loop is CASSLRQLSYEQYF. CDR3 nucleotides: TGTGCCAGCAGTTTAAGACAGCTCTCCTACGAGCAGTACTTC.

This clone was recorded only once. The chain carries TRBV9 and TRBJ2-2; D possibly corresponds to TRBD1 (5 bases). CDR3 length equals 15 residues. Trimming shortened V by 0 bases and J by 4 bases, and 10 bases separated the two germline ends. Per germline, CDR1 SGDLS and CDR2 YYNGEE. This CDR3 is CASSVEGQGTGELFF. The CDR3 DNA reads TGTGCCAGCAGCGTAGAGGGGCAGGGCACCGGGGAGCTGTTTTTT.

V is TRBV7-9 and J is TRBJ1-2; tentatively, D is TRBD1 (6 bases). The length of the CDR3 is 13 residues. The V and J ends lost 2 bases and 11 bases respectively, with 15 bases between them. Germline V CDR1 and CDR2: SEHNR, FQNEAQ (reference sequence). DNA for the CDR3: TGTGCCAGCAGCTTAATCAGGGAGGGGGTTTACACCTTC. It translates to CASSLIREGVYTF.

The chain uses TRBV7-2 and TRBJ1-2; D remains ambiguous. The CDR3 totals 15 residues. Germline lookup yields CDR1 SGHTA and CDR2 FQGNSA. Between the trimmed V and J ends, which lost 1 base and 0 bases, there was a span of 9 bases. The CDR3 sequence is CASSLDRSANYGYTF. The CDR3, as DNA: TGTGCCAGCAGCTTAGATAGGAGCGCTAACTATGGCTACACCTTC.

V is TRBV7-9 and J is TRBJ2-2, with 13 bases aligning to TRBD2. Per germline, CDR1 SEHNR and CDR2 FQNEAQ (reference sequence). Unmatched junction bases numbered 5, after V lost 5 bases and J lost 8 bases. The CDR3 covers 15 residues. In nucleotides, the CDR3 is TGTGCCAGCAGCCCGGGACTAGCGGGGCTAGGGGAGCTGTTTTTT. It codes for CASSPGLAGLGELFF.

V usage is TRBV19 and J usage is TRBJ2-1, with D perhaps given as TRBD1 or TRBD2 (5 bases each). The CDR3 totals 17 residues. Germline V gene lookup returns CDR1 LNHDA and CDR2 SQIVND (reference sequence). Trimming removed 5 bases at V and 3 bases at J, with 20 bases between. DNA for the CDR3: TGTGCCAGTAGTGATATCAATATGGGGGAGAACTACAATGAGCAGTTCTTC. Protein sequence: CASSDINMGENYNEQFF. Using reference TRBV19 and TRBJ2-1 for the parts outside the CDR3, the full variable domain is DGGITQSPKYLFRKEGQNVTLSCEQNLNHDAMYWYRQDPGQGLRLIYYSQIVNDFQKGDIAEGYSVSREKKESFPLTVTSAQKNPTAFYLCASSDINMGENYNEQFFGPGTRLTVL.

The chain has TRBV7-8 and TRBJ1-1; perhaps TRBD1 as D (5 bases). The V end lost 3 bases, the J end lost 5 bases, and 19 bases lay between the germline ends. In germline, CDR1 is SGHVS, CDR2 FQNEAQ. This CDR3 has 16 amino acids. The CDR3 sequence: CASSLGAQGARTEAFF. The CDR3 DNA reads TGTGCCAGCAGCTTGGGCGCTCAGGGAGCTAGGACTGAAGCTTTCTTT.

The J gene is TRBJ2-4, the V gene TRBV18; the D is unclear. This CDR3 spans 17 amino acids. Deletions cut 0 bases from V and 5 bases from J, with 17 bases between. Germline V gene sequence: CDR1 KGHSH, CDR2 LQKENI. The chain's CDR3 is CASSPPVAPGPENIQYF. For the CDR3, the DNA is TGTGCCAGCTCACCACCGGTCGCGCCCGGCCCGGAAAACATTCAGTACTTC.